This TCR beta chain was sequenced in a study of OX40 agonist ivuxolimab in advanced cancers. Broader study findings: Relative to CD4+ cells, CD8+ T cells on average had more expanded clones. Circulating CD4+ and CD8+ T cells showed clonal expansion by week 6 at 0.1 to 3.0 mg/kg. Antigen specificity remained undetermined for the expanded peripheral T cells.

TCRdb keeps only in-frame clones here, not all; method: immunoSEQ multiplex PCR. The sample carries roughly 60,000 clones, approximately 86% recorded once. Autoimmune disease history or systemic immunosuppression led to patients being barred. CDR3 size: 14 residues. V shed 5 bases and J shed 0 bases, with 14 bases lying between them. Per germline, CDR1 SQVTM and CDR2 ANQGSEA. Comments on this clone: As yet, its antigen is unknown.

Sequencing was performed on CD4+ or CD8+ T cells sorted from blood, taken in a trial of the OX40 agonist ivuxolimab. This chain connects TRBV29-1 to TRBJ2-7, with a tentative D call TRBD2 (5 bases). This clonotype originated in an adult with an advanced solid tumor such as melanoma, head and neck, liver or kidney cancer. CDR3 loop: CSVPRGEGSYEQYF. The CDR3 nucleotides are TGCAGCGTTCCACGGGGAGAGGGCTCCTACGAGCAGTACTTC.